This T cell receptor beta chain was recorded in a study of blood T cell repertoires in COVID-19. This table comes from immunoSEQ multiplex PCR, and its TCRdb copy is limited to in-frame clones, with some not included. This sample yields around 380,000 clones, of which approximately 87% are seen a single time; approximately 1.2% belongs to the top ten. CDR1 is KGHSH and CDR2 is LQKENI in the germline V gene. CDR3 length equals 15 residues. J gave up 7 bases and V 2 bases, and 7 bases lay outside the gene matches. Everyone who took part was roughly 18 to 89 years old, and they came from roughly 25 US areas.

Specimen: PBMCs or T cells enriched from blood (not recorded which). The chain employs TRBV18 and TRBJ2-1; TRBD1 matches 8 bases. The sequence was collected from a man under 40 who had recovered from COVID-19. In DNA, the CDR3 is TGTGCCAGCTCACCAGGACAGGGCGGGCTTAATGAGCAGTTCTTC. This sequence encodes CASSPGQGGLNEQFF.